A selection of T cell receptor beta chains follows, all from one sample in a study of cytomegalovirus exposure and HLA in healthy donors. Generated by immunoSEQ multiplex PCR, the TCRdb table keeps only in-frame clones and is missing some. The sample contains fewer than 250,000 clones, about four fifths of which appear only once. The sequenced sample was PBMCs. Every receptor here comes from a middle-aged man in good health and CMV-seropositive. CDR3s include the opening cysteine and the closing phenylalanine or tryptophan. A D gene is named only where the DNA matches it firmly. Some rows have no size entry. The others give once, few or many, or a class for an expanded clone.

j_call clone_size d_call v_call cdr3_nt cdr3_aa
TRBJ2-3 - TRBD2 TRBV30 TGTGCCTGGAGTGGAATAGCGGGAGGAGGGGGGGGGCCAGATACGCAGTATTTT CAWSGIAGGGGGPDTQYF
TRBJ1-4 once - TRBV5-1 TGCGCCAGCAGCTCGGGGGGCCTCTCGGGGGAAAAACTGTTTTTT CASSSGGLSGEKLFF
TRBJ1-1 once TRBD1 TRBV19 TGTGCCAGCATTCCGGGACAGGGGTTGAACACTGAAGCTTTCTTT CASIPGQGLNTEAFF
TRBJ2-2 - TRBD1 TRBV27 TGTGCCAGCAGTTTTGGGACAGGGATCACCGGGGAGCTGTTTTTT CASSFGTGITGELFF
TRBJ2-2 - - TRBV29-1 TGCAGCGTTGGTGGTAGCGTGAACACCGGGGAGCTGTTTTTT CSVGGSVNTGELFF
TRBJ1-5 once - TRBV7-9 TGTGCCAGCAGCTTAGCGCGGGGGGGCAATCAGCCCCAGCATTTT CASSLARGGNQPQHF
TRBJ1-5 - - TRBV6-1 TGTGCCAGCAGTAATCCGGGGTTCAATCAGCCCCAGCATTTT CASSNPGFNQPQHF
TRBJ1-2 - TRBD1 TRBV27 TGTGCCAGCAGCAAAATGGGACAGAATAACTATGGCTACACCTTC CASSKMGQNNYGYTF
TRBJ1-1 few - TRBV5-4 TGTGCCAGCAGCCGAGAGTTGGGCAGGCAGAACACTGAAGCTTTCTTT CASSRELGRQNTEAFF
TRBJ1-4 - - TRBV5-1 TGCGCCAGCAGCTTCTCAACACAGGCAACTAATGAAAAACTGTTTTTT CASSFSTQATNEKLFF
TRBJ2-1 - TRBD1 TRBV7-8 TGTGCCAGCAGCCGATACATTCAGGGGGCCCCCAATGAGCAGTTCTTC CASSRYIQGAPNEQFF
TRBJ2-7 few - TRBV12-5 TGTGCTAGTGGTTTGGTGAGCTCCGAGCAGTACTTC CASGLVSSEQYF
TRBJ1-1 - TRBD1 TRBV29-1 TGCAGCGTTGAAGGGACAGGGTCTGAAGCTTTCTTT CSVEGTGSEAFF
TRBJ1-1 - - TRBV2 TGTGCCAGCAGTGCTGAGGCCACTGAAGCTTTCTTT CASSAEATEAFF
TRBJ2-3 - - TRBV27 TGTGCCAGCAGTTTCGGGGAGACTAGCACAGATACGCAGTATTTT CASSFGETSTDTQYF
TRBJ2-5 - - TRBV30 TGTGCCTGGAGAAAAGAAGGGGCGGTACAAGAGACCCAGTACTTC CAWRKEGAVQETQYF
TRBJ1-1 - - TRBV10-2 TGCGCCAGCAGTGACTATCCCTTGAAAGCTTTCTTT CASSDYPLKAFF
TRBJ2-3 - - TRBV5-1 TGCGCCAGCAGCAGGAGTAGTGGCACAGATACGCAGTATTTT CASSRSSGTDTQYF
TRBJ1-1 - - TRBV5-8 TGTGCCAGCAGCCCCCGGAGCACTGAAGCTTTCTTT CASSPRSTEAFF
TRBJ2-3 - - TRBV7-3 TGTGCCAGCGGGAGTGGTTTCGCAGATACGCAGTATTTT CASGSGFADTQYF
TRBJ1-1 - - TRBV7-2 TGTGCCAGCAGCTTCGCGGGGGCCACTGAAGCTTTCTTT CASSFAGATEAFF
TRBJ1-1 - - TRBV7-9 TGTCCCAGCAGCTTTCGAGCCACTGAAGCTTTCTTT CPSSFRATEAFF
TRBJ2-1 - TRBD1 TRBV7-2 TGTGCCAGCACACACCGCGGGGGACAGGGGTGGAATGAGCAGTTCTTC CASTHRGGQGWNEQFF
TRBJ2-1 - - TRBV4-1 TGCGCCAGCAGCCAAGGGATTAGAAGAGGCGCCTACAATGAGCAGTTCTTC CASSQGIRRGAYNEQFF
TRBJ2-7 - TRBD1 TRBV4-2 TGTGCCAGCAGCCAAGAAGAGGGAGGACAGGGTGGGTACGAGCAGTACTTC CASSQEEGGQGGYEQYF
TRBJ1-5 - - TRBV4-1 TGCGCCAGCAGCCAAGGAGGGGAGGGAGGCGGTTTGTATAGCAATCAGCCCCAGCATTTT CASSQGGEGGGLYSNQPQHF
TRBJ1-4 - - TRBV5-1 TGCGCCAGCAGCCGGATTGGGGGGAAGAATGAAAAACTGTTTTTT CASSRIGGKNEKLFF
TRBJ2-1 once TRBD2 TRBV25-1 TGTGCCAGCGGGGATAGCGGGAAATTCTATGAGCAGTTCTTC CASGDSGKFYEQFF
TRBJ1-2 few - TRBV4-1 TGCGCCAGCAGCCAAGATAGTTCGGGGAGCCTGGGGGGCTACACCTTC CASSQDSSGSLGGYTF
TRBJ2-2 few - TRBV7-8 TGTGCCAGCAGCTTAGTCGAGGGAGGAAGGACCGGGGAGCTGTTTTTT CASSLVEGGRTGELFF
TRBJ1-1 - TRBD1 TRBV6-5 TGTGCCAGCAGTTACCAGGGACAGGGGCCCACTGAAGCTTTCTTT CASSYQGQGPTEAFF
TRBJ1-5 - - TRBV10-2 TGCGCCAGCCAACAGGGAAATCAGCCCCAGCATTTT CASQQGNQPQHF
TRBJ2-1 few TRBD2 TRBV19 TGTGCCAGTGGCGGGCGGGAGTTCTACAATGAGCAGTTCTTC CASGGREFYNEQFF
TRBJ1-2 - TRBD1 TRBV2 TGTGCCAGCACTACAAGGACAGGGGGCGGCTACACCTTC CASTTRTGGGYTF
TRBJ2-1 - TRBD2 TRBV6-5 TGTGCCAGCAGTTACGGTAGCGGGTTCTACAATGAGCAGTTCTTC CASSYGSGFYNEQFF
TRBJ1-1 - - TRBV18 TGTGCCAGCTCACCCCCGGGGGACACTGAAGCTTTCTTT CASSPPGDTEAFF
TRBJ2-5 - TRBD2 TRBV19 TGTGCCAGTAGTTCCAGGACTAGCGGAGAACAAGAGACCCAGTACTTC CASSSRTSGEQETQYF
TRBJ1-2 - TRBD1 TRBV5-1 TGCGCCAGCAGCTTGGACAGGGGCTATGGCTACACCTTC CASSLDRGYGYTF
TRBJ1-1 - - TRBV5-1 TGCGCCAGCAGCTTGGGTACAGCGAACACTGAAGCTTTCTTT CASSLGTANTEAFF
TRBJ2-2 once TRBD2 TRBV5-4 TGTGCCAGCAGCTTGGCGTATGGGACTAGCGCGAACACCGGGGAGCTGTTTTTT CASSLAYGTSANTGELFF
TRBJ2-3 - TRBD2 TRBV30 TGTGCCTGGCGAATCCCGACTAGCCTCGGGGCAGATACGCAGTATTTT CAWRIPTSLGADTQYF
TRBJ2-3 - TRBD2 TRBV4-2 TGTGCCAGCAGCCAAGGCCCGGGACTAGCCGCAGATACGCAGTATTTT CASSQGPGLAADTQYF
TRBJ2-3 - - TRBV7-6 TGTGCCAGCAGCTTAGTAGGCACAGATACGCAGTATTTT CASSLVGTDTQYF